Listed below are T cell receptor beta chains from one sample, sequenced in a study of cytomegalovirus exposure and HLA in healthy donors. Generated by immunoSEQ multiplex PCR, the TCRdb table keeps only in-frame clones and is missing some. The table lists 120,000 or so clones, around 80% of them singletons. The specimen was PBMCs. These receptors were collected from an older woman in good health and CMV-seropositive. Both conserved end residues are part of each CDR3. A D gene is named only where the DNA matches it firmly. A row's size may be missing; if present it is once, few, many or a size class.

D gene: NA
J gene: TRBJ1-5
CDR3 length: 14
V gene: TRBV30
clone size: NA
CDR3 protein: CAWSGTMSNQPQHF
CDR3 DNA: TGTGCCTGGAGTGGTACAATGAGCAATCAGCCCCAGCATTTT

D gene: TRBD1
J gene: TRBJ1-6
CDR3 length: 15
V gene: TRBV30
clone size: NA
CDR3 protein: CAWCFPTGGASPLHF
CDR3 DNA: TGTGCCTGGTGTTTCCCGACAGGGGGCGCGTCACCCCTCCACTTT

D gene: NA
J gene: TRBJ2-7
CDR3 length: 16
V gene: TRBV4-2
clone size: NA
CDR3 protein: CASSHTLGVDTYEQYF
CDR3 DNA: TGTGCCAGCAGCCACACCCTGGGAGTAGACACCTACGAGCAGTACTTC

D gene: NA
J gene: TRBJ1-4
CDR3 length: 13
V gene: TRBV6-1
clone size: NA
CDR3 protein: CASSKFSGEKLFF
CDR3 DNA: TGTGCCAGCAGTAAATTTTCCGGTGAAAAACTGTTTTTT

D gene: NA
J gene: TRBJ1-1
CDR3 length: 13
V gene: TRBV9
clone size: NA
CDR3 protein: CASSVEGDTEAFF
CDR3 DNA: TGTGCCAGCAGCGTAGAGGGGGACACTGAAGCTTTCTTT

D gene: TRBD2
J gene: TRBJ2-5
CDR3 length: 15
V gene: TRBV5-4
clone size: NA
CDR3 protein: CASSPLAGAEETQYF
CDR3 DNA: TGTGCCAGCAGCCCACTAGCGGGAGCTGAAGAGACCCAGTACTTC

D gene: NA
J gene: TRBJ2-5
CDR3 length: 10
V gene: TRBV5-3
clone size: NA
CDR3 protein: CAMEEETQYF
CDR3 DNA: TGTGCCATGGAGGAGGAGACCCAGTACTTC

D gene: TRBD1
J gene: TRBJ1-2
CDR3 length: 16
V gene: TRBV7-3
clone size: NA
CDR3 protein: CASSADPGQGADGYTF
CDR3 DNA: TGTGCCAGCAGCGCCGACCCGGGACAGGGGGCTGATGGCTACACCTTC

D gene: NA
J gene: TRBJ2-1
CDR3 length: 14
V gene: TRBV2
clone size: NA
CDR3 protein: CASSERRDYNEQFF
CDR3 DNA: TGTGCCAGCAGTGAGCGGCGAGACTACAATGAGCAGTTCTTC

D gene: TRBD2
J gene: TRBJ2-5
CDR3 length: 15
V gene: TRBV9
clone size: few
CDR3 protein: CASSALLAGGETQYF
CDR3 DNA: TGTGCCAGCAGCGCACTACTAGCGGGAGGAGAGACCCAGTACTTC

D gene: TRBD1
J gene: TRBJ1-1
CDR3 length: 14
V gene: TRBV6-6
clone size: NA
CDR3 protein: CASSQQGTNTEAFF
CDR3 DNA: TGTGCCAGCAGTCAACAGGGGACGAACACTGAAGCTTTCTTT

D gene: NA
J gene: TRBJ2-2
CDR3 length: 14
V gene: TRBV7-6
clone size: few
CDR3 protein: CASSLAFLTGELFF
CDR3 DNA: TGTGCCAGCAGCTTAGCATTCCTCACCGGGGAGCTGTTTTTT

D gene: NA
J gene: TRBJ1-1
CDR3 length: 12
V gene: TRBV15
clone size: NA
CDR3 protein: CATSNTVSEAFF
CDR3 DNA: TGTGCCACCAGCAATACGGTCTCTGAAGCTTTCTTT

D gene: TRBD2
J gene: TRBJ2-5
CDR3 length: 15
V gene: TRBV5-1
clone size: NA
CDR3 protein: CASSSDGRFDETQYF
CDR3 DNA: TGCGCCAGCAGCTCCGACGGGAGGTTTGATGAGACCCAGTACTTC

D gene: NA
J gene: TRBJ2-5
CDR3 length: 18
V gene: TRBV21-1
clone size: NA
CDR3 protein: CASSNSSGDSRDQETQYF
CDR3 DNA: TGTGCCAGCAGCAATTCTTCGGGGGACAGCCGAGACCAAGAGACCCAGTACTTC

D gene: NA
J gene: TRBJ2-3
CDR3 length: 17
V gene: TRBV7-3
clone size: NA
CDR3 protein: CASSLRSGPSSTDTQYF
CDR3 DNA: TGTGCCAGCAGCTTAAGGAGCGGACCATCTAGCACAGATACGCAGTATTTT

D gene: NA
J gene: TRBJ2-7
CDR3 length: 13
V gene: TRBV11-1
clone size: few
CDR3 protein: CASSPDSSYEQYF
CDR3 DNA: TGTGCCAGCAGCCCGGACAGCTCCTACGAGCAGTACTTC

D gene: TRBD2
J gene: TRBJ2-1
CDR3 length: 14
V gene: TRBV27
clone size: NA
CDR3 protein: CASSLGTSGDRQFF
CDR3 DNA: TGTGCCAGCAGTTTAGGGACTAGCGGAGATAGGCAGTTCTTC

D gene: TRBD1
J gene: TRBJ1-2
CDR3 length: 15
V gene: TRBV28
clone size: NA
CDR3 protein: CASSLSSGGGYGYTF
CDR3 DNA: TGTGCCAGCAGTTTATCCTCAGGGGGTGGCTATGGCTACACCTTC

D gene: TRBD2
J gene: TRBJ2-1
CDR3 length: 13
V gene: TRBV19
clone size: NA
CDR3 protein: CASRLSGNNEQFF
CDR3 DNA: TGTGCCAGTAGATTGAGCGGGAACAATGAGCAGTTCTTC

D gene: TRBD1
J gene: TRBJ2-7
CDR3 length: 15
V gene: TRBV9
clone size: NA
CDR3 protein: CASSVSPGTAYEQYF
CDR3 DNA: TGTGCCAGCAGCGTATCCCCCGGGACAGCATACGAGCAGTACTTC

D gene: TRBD1
J gene: TRBJ1-4
CDR3 length: 12
V gene: TRBV30
clone size: NA
CDR3 protein: CACKDRKEKLFF
CDR3 DNA: TGTGCCTGCAAGGACAGGAAGGAAAAACTGTTTTTT

D gene: NA
J gene: TRBJ2-7
CDR3 length: 12
V gene: TRBV6-5
clone size: NA
CDR3 protein: CATHGQGHEQYF
CDR3 DNA: TGTGCCACCCATGGGCAGGGTCACGAGCAGTACTTC

D gene: TRBD2
J gene: TRBJ2-1
CDR3 length: 15
V gene: TRBV4-2
clone size: NA
CDR3 protein: CASSQTTSGLNEQFF
CDR3 DNA: TGTGCCAGCAGCCAAACCACTAGCGGCCTCAATGAGCAGTTCTTC

D gene: NA
J gene: TRBJ2-2
CDR3 length: 16
V gene: TRBV4-1
clone size: NA
CDR3 protein: CASSQVGGLNTGELFF
CDR3 DNA: TGCGCCAGCAGCCAAGTCGGCGGACTGAACACCGGGGAGCTGTTTTTT

D gene: NA
J gene: TRBJ1-3
CDR3 length: 14
V gene: TRBV9
clone size: NA
CDR3 protein: CASSRDFSGNTIYF
CDR3 DNA: TGTGCCAGCAGTCGGGACTTCTCTGGAAACACCATATATTTT

D gene: NA
J gene: TRBJ2-4
CDR3 length: 16
V gene: TRBV15
clone size: NA
CDR3 protein: CATSRDDRVAKNIQYF
CDR3 DNA: TGTGCCACCAGCAGAGATGATCGGGTAGCCAAAAACATTCAGTACTTC

D gene: NA
J gene: TRBJ1-1
CDR3 length: 13
V gene: TRBV7-9
clone size: NA
CDR3 protein: CASSFDKGTEAFF
CDR3 DNA: TGTGCCAGCAGCTTCGATAAGGGGACTGAAGCTTTCTTT

D gene: TRBD2
J gene: TRBJ2-2
CDR3 length: 17
V gene: TRBV9
clone size: NA
CDR3 protein: CASSSTYGLANTGELFF
CDR3 DNA: TGTGCCAGCAGCTCTACCTACGGACTAGCGAACACCGGGGAGCTGTTTTTT

D gene: NA
J gene: TRBJ2-7
CDR3 length: 16
V gene: TRBV4-1
clone size: NA
CDR3 protein: CASSQDRAQGGHEQYF
CDR3 DNA: TGCGCCAGCAGCCAAGATAGAGCACAGGGTGGCCACGAGCAGTACTTC

D gene: NA
J gene: TRBJ2-2
CDR3 length: 17
V gene: TRBV18
clone size: NA
CDR3 protein: CASSPLYRIQGTGELFF
CDR3 DNA: TGTGCCAGCTCACCACTCTACCGGATTCAGGGCACCGGGGAGCTGTTTTTT

D gene: TRBD1
J gene: TRBJ1-1
CDR3 length: 16
V gene: TRBV11-2
clone size: NA
CDR3 protein: CASSPDRGLLDTEAFF
CDR3 DNA: TGTGCCAGCAGCCCGGACAGGGGGCTTTTGGACACTGAAGCTTTCTTT

D gene: TRBD1
J gene: TRBJ2-4
CDR3 length: 15
V gene: TRBV28
clone size: once
CDR3 protein: CASSRTTGFGSIQYF
CDR3 DNA: TGTGCCAGCAGCCGAACGACAGGGTTTGGAAGCATTCAGTACTTC

D gene: NA
J gene: TRBJ2-1
CDR3 length: 15
V gene: TRBV12-5
clone size: NA
CDR3 protein: CASGLVRGGVGEQFF
CDR3 DNA: TGTGCTAGTGGTTTGGTACGAGGGGGAGTGGGAGAGCAGTTCTTC

D gene: TRBD1
J gene: TRBJ1-5
CDR3 length: 15
V gene: TRBV5-8
clone size: NA
CDR3 protein: CASSFRTGGNQPQHF
CDR3 DNA: TGTGCCAGCAGCTTCCGGACAGGGGGCAATCAGCCCCAGCATTTT

D gene: NA
J gene: TRBJ1-4
CDR3 length: 17
V gene: TRBV4-2
clone size: NA
CDR3 protein: CASSPHEQGKGNEKLFF
CDR3 DNA: TGTGCCAGCAGCCCGCATGAACAGGGAAAGGGGAATGAAAAACTGTTTTTT

D gene: NA
J gene: TRBJ1-2
CDR3 length: 14
V gene: TRBV6-1
clone size: NA
CDR3 protein: CASSPDGGRYGYTF
CDR3 DNA: TGTGCCAGCAGCCCTGACGGAGGGCGCTATGGCTACACCTTC

D gene: NA
J gene: TRBJ2-5
CDR3 length: 16
V gene: TRBV6-1
clone size: NA
CDR3 protein: CASSELARVGQETQYF
CDR3 DNA: TGTGCCAGCAGTGAACTGGCCAGGGTGGGGCAAGAGACCCAGTACTTC

D gene: TRBD1
J gene: TRBJ1-6
CDR3 length: 14
V gene: TRBV19
clone size: once
CDR3 protein: CASSYWDSDSPLHF
CDR3 DNA: TGTGCCAGTAGTTACTGGGACAGTGATTCACCCCTCCACTTT

D gene: TRBD1
J gene: TRBJ2-1
CDR3 length: 15
V gene: TRBV15
clone size: once
CDR3 protein: CATSRRAGGRNEQFF
CDR3 DNA: TGTGCCACCAGCAGGAGGGCAGGGGGCCGGAATGAGCAGTTCTTC

D gene: TRBD1
J gene: TRBJ2-7
CDR3 length: 14
V gene: TRBV7-3
clone size: NA
CDR3 protein: CASSPDRGSYEQYF
CDR3 DNA: TGTGCCAGCAGCCCGGACAGGGGTTCCTACGAGCAGTACTTC

D gene: NA
J gene: TRBJ2-5
CDR3 length: 14
V gene: TRBV6-6
clone size: NA
CDR3 protein: CASTPARGQETQYF
CDR3 DNA: TGTGCCAGCACCCCGGCCCGGGGCCAAGAGACCCAGTACTTC

D gene: NA
J gene: TRBJ1-4
CDR3 length: 16
V gene: TRBV9
clone size: few
CDR3 protein: CASSVGARSPNEKLFF
CDR3 DNA: TGTGCCAGCAGCGTAGGGGCCCGCAGCCCTAATGAAAAACTGTTTTTT

D gene: NA
J gene: TRBJ2-1
CDR3 length: 12
V gene: TRBV6-1
clone size: NA
CDR3 protein: CASSAGWDEQFF
CDR3 DNA: TGTGCCAGCAGTGCAGGATGGGATGAGCAGTTCTTC

D gene: NA
J gene: TRBJ2-7
CDR3 length: 13
V gene: TRBV7-2
clone size: once
CDR3 protein: CASSFPTYSEQYF
CDR3 DNA: TGTGCCAGCAGCTTCCCCACTTACTCCGAGCAGTACTTC